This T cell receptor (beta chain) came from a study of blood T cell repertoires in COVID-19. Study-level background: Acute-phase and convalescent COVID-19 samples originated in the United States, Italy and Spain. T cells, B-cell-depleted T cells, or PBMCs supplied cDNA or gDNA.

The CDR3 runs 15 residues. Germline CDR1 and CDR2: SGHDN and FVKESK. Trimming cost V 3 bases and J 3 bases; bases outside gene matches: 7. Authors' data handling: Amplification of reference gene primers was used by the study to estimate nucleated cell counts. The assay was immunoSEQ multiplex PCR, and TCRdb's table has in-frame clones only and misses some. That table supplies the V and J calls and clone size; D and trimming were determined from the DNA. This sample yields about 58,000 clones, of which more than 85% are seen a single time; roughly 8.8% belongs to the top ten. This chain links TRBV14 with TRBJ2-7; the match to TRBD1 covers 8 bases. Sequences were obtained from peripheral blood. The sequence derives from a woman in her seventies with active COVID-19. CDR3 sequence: CASSHNRGKYYEQYF. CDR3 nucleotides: TGTGCCAGCAGCCATAACAGGGGGAAGTACTACGAGCAGTACTTC.